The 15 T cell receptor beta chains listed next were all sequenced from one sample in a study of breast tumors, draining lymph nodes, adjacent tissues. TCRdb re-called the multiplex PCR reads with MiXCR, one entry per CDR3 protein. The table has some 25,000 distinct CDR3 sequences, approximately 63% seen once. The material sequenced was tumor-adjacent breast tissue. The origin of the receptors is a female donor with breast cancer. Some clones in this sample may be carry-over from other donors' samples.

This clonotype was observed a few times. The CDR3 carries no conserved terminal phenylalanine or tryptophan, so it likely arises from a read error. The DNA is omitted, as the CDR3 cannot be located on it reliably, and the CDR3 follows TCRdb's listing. The CDR3 protein is CASSQDTGL. The J gene is TRBJ2-7, the V gene TRBV4-2; the table gives TRBD2 as D, unverified against the DNA. Germline values: CDR1 LGHNA, CDR2 YNFKEQ. Termini included, the CDR3 measures 9 amino acids.

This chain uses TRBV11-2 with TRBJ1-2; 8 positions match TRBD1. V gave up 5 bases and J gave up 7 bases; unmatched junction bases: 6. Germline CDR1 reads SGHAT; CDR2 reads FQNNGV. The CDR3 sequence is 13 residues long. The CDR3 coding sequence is TGTGCCAGCAGCCTACAGGGGGTTGTTGGCTACACCTTC. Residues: CASSLQGVVGYTF.

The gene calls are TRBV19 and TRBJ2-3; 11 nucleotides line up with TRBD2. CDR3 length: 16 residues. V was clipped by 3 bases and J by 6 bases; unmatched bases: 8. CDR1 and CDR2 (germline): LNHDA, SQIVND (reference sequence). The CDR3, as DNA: TGTGCCAGTAGTATGGCTAGCGGGAGGAGCGGGGATACGCAGTATTTT. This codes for CASSMASGRSGDTQYF.

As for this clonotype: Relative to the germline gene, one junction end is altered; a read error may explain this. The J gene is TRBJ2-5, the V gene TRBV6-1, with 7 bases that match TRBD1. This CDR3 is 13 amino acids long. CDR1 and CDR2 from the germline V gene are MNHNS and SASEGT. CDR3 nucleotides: TGTGCCTGCAGGAGACAGGGCCAAGAGACCCAGTACTTC. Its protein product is CACRRQGQETQYF.

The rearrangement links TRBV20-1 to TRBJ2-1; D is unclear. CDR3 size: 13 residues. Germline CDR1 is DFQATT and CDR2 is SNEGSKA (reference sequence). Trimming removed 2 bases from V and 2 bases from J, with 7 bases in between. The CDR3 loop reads CSARIPTYNEQFF. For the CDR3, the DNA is TGCAGTGCTAGAATCCCAACCTACAATGAGCAGTTCTTC.

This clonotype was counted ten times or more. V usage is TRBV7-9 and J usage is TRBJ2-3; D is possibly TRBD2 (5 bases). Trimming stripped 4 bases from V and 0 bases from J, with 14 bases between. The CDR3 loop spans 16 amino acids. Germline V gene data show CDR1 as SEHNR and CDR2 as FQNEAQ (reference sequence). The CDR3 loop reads CASSSLTPGSTDTQYF. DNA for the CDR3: TGTGCCAGCAGCTCCCTAACCCCGGGGAGCACAGATACGCAGTATTTT.

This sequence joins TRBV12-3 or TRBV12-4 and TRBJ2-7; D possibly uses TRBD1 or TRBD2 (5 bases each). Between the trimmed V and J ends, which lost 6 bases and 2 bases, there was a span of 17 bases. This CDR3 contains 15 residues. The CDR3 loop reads CASSRNRDPPYEQYF. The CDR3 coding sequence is TGTGCCAGCAGCCGAAACCGGGACCCCCCCTACGAGCAGTACTTC.

The CDR3, as DNA: TGTGCCAGCAGCCAAGATCCTAGCGGGAGGGCTCCGACCTACGAGCAGTACTTC. Amino acids: CASSQDPSGRAPTYEQYF. This chain joins TRBV3-1 and TRBJ2-7, with 12 bases matching TRBD2. Per the germline V gene, CDR1 is LGHDT and CDR2 is YNNKEL (reference sequence). Trimming at V came to 0 bases and at J to 2 bases, leaving 8 bases not matched to a gene. The CDR3 runs to 18 residues.

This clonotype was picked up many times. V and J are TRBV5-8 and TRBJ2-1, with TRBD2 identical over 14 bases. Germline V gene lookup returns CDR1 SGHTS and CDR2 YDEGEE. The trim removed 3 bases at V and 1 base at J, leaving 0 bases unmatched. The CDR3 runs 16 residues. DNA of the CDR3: TGTGCCAGCAGCTGGACTAGCGGGGGGTCCTACAATGAGCAGTTCTTC. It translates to CASSWTSGGSYNEQFF.

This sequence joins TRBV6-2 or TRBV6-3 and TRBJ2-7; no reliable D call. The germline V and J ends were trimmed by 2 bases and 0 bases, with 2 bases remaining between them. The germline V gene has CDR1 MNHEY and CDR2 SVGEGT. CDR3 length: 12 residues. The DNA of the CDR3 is TGTGCCAGCAGTTACAGCTCCTACGAGCAGTACTTC. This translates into CASSYSSYEQYF.

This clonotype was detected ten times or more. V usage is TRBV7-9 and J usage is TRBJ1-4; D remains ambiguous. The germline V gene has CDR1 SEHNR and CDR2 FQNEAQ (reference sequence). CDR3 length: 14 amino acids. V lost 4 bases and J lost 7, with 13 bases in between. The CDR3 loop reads CASSSWASGEKLFF. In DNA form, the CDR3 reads TGTGCCAGCAGCTCCTGGGCATCCGGTGAAAAACTGTTTTTT.

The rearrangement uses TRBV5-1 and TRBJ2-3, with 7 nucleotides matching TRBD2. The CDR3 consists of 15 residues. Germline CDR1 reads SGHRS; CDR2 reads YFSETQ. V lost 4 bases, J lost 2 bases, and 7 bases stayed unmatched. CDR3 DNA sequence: TGCGCCAGCAGCACCCGTAGCGGGTCCACAGATACGCAGTATTTT. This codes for CASSTRSGSTDTQYF.

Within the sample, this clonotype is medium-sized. In DNA, the CDR3 is TGTGCCATCAGTGGGGGAAGAAGACAGGACCTAAGCGACGAGCAGTACTTC. It encodes CAISGGRRQDLSDEQYF. This chain uses TRBV10-3 with TRBJ2-7; the D gene is possibly TRBD1 (6 bases). Trimming cost V 4 bases and J 5 bases, with 24 bases left between them. The CDR3 has 17 amino acids. Germline loops: CDR1 ENHRY, CDR2 SYGVKD.

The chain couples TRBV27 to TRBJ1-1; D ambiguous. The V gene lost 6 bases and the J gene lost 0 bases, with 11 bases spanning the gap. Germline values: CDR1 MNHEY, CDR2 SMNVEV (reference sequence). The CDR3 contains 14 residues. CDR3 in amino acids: CASSPRLMNTEAFF. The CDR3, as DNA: TGTGCCAGCAGCCCCAGACTGATGAACACTGAAGCTTTCTTT.

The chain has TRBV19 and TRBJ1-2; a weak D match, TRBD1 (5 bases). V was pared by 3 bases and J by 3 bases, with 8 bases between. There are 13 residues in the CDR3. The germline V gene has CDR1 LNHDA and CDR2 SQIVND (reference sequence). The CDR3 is CASSIRGDYGYTF. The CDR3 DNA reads TGTGCCAGTAGTATTAGAGGGGACTATGGCTACACCTTC.